A selection of T cell receptor beta chains follows, all from one sample in a study of T cell responses to AZD1222 COVID-19 vaccine. Libraries were prepared by immunoSEQ multiplex PCR; TCRdb keeps only in-frame clonotypes and omits some of them. The sample carries about 120,000 clones, 86% recorded once. Sequencing was performed on peripheral blood, taken 28 days after the second AZD1222 dose. The receptor set was obtained from an adult who received the AZD1222 COVID-19 vaccine. Both conserved end residues are part of each CDR3.

len	v_gene	j_gene	CDR3aa
13	TRBV25-1	TRBJ1-6	CASSEYRNSPLHF
15	TRBV27	TRBJ2-5	CASSPGQGLQETQYF
15	TRBV24-1	TRBJ2-2	CATSKGQGRNGELFF
13	TRBV7-2	TRBJ2-3	CASSGQYSDTQYF
15	TRBV4-3	TRBJ1-3	CASSQDSMVRNTIYF
14	TRBV5-1	TRBJ2-1	CASREATEVNEQFF
15	TRBV3-1/TRBV3-2	TRBJ1-5	CASSQWAYSNQPQHF
15	TRBV6-2/TRBV6-3	TRBJ2-2	CASSSRTSDTGELFF
16	TRBV14	TRBJ1-4	CASSQEQGLRGEKLFF
11	TRBV6-5	TRBJ2-7	CASSQTERQYF
12	TRBV6-2/TRBV6-3	TRBJ1-2	CASSNGAYGYTF
12	TRBV5-1	TRBJ2-3	CASSSGTDTQYF
11	TRBV29-1	TRBJ1-1	CSVEDRTEAFF
14	TRBV6-5	TRBJ1-5	CASSSGRNNQPQHF
16	TRBV14	TRBJ1-6	CASSQTGTTGLGPLHF
15	TRBV27	TRBJ2-4	CASSGYGTGENIQYF
17	TRBV4-1	TRBJ2-5	CASSQSTSGVGGETQYF
15	TRBV6-5	TRBJ2-1	CASKPGGTLFGEQFF
14	TRBV19	TRBJ1-2	CASRRTGDEAGYTF
12	TRBV7-9	TRBJ1-1	CASGPVNTEAFF